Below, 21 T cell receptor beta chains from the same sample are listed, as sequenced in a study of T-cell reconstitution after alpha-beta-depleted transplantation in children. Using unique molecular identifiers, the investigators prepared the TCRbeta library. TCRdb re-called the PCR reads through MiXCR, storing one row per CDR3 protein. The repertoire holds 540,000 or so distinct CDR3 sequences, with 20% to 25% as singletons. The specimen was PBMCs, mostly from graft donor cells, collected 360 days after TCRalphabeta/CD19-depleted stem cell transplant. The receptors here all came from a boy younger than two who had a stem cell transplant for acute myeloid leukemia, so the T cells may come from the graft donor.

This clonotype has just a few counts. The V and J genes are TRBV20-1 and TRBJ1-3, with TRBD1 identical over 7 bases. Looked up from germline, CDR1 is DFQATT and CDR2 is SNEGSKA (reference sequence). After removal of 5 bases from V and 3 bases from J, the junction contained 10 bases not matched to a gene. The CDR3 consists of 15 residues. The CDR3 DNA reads TGCAGTGCTTCCGGCTCAGGGGGAGTTGGAAACACCATATATTTT. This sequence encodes CSASGSGGVGNTIYF.

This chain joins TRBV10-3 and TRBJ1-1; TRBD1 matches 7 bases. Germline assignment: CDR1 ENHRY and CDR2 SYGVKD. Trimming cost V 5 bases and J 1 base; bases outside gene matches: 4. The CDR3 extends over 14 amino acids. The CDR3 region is CAISMGQTNTEAFF. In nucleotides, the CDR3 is TGTGCCATCAGTATGGGACAGACGAACACTGAAGCTTTCTTT.

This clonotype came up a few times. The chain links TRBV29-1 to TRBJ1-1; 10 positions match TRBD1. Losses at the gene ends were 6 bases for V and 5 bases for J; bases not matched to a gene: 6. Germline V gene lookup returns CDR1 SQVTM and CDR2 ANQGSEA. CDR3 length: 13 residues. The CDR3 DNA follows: TGCAGCGTCGGGACAGGGGTTAAAACTGAAGCTTTCTTT. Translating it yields CSVGTGVKTEAFF.

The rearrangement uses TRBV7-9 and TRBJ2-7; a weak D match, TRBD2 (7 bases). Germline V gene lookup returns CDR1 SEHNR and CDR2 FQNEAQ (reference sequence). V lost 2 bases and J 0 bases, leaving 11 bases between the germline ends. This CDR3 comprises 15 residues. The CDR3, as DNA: TGTGCCAGCAGCTTATTAGGGGGGGACTCCTACGAGCAGTACGTC. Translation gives CASSLLGGDSYEQYV.

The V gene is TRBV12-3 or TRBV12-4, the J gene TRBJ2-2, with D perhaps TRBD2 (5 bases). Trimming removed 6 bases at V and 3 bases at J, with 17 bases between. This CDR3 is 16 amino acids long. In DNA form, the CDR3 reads TGTGCCAGCAGACTAGGGCTTATCTGGGACACCGGGGAGCTGTTTTTT. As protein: CASRLGLIWDTGELFF.

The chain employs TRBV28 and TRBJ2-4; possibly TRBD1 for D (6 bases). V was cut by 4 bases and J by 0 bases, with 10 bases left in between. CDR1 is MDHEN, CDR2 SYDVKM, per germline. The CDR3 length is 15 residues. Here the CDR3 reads CASSSLQGAKNIQYF. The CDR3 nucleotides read TGTGCCAGCAGTTCCCTACAGGGAGCCAAAAACATTCAGTACTTC.

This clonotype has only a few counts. This CDR3 is CASSLDSLGETQYF. CDR3 nucleotides: TGTGCCAGCAGCTTAGACAGCTTGGGCGAGACCCAGTACTTC. The gene calls are TRBV7-8 and TRBJ2-5; D is uncertain. Trimming removed 1 base at V and 5 bases at J, with 11 bases between. This CDR3 is built from 14 residues. Germline-derived CDR1 and CDR2 are SGHVS and FQNEAQ. The whole variable domain, remainder taken from reference TRBV7-8 and TRBJ2-5, is GAGVSQSPRYKVAKRGQDVALRCDPISGHVSLFWYQQALGQGPEFLTYFQNEAQLDKSGLPSDRFFAERPEGSVSTLKIQRTQQEDSAVYLCASSLDSLGETQYFGPGTRLLVL.

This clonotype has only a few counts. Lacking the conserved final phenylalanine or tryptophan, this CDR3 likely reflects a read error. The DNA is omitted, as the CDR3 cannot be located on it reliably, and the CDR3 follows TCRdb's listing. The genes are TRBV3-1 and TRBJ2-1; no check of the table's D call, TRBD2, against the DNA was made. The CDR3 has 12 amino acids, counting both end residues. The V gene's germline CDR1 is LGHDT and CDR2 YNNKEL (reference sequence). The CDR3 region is CASSPPGLAPTV.

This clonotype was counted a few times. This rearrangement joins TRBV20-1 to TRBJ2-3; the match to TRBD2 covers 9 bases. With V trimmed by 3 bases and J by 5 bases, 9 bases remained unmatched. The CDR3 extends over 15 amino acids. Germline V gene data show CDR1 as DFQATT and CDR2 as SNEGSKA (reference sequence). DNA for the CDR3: TGCAGTGCTAGTCTTGCGGGGGGGCCTGGAGATACGCAGTATTTT. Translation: CSASLAGGPGDTQYF.

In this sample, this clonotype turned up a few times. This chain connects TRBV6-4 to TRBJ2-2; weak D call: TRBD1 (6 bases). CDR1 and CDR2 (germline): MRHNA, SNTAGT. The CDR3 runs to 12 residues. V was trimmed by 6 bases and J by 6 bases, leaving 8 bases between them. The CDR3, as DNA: TGTGCCAGCAGCAACAGGGCCGGGGAGCTGTTTTTT. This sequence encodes CASSNRAGELFF.

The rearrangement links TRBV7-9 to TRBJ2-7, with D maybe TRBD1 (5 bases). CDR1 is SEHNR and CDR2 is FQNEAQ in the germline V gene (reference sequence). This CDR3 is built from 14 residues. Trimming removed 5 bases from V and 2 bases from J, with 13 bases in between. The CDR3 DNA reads TGTGCCAGCAGCCCACCGGACAAGACCTACGAGCAGTACTTC. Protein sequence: CASSPPDKTYEQYF.

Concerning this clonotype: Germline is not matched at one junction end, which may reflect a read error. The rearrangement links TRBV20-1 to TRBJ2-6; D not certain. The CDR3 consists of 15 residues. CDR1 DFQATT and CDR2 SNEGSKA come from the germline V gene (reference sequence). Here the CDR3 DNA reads TGCAGTGCCAGAGTTCGGAGCTCTGGGGCCAACGTCCTGACTTTC. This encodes CSARVRSSGANVLTF.

Here the CDR3 reads CASERGGEGTQYF. The CDR3 nucleotides read TGCGCCAGCGAAAGGGGGGGTGAAGGGACCCAGTACTTC. The chain joins TRBV5-1 to TRBJ2-5; tentatively, D is TRBD2 (7 bases). This CDR3 is built from 13 residues. The V and J ends lost 7 bases and 7 bases respectively, with 17 bases between them. CDR1 is SGHRS and CDR2 is YFSETQ in the germline V gene.

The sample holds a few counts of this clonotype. For the CDR3, the DNA is TGCAGTGCGGAAGGCCCCCAGGAGACCCAGTACTTC. Its protein product is CSAEGPQETQYF. The chain links TRBV20-1 to TRBJ2-5; no definite D call. CDR3 length equals 12 residues. The germline gives CDR1 DFQATT, CDR2 SNEGSKA (reference sequence). V was pared by 6 bases and J by 5 bases, with 13 bases between.

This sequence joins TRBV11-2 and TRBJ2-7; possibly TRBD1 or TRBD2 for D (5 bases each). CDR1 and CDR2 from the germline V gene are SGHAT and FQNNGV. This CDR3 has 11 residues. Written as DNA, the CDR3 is TGTGCCAGCAGCTCCGGGACCACCAGTCGGGTC. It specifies CASSSGTTSRV.

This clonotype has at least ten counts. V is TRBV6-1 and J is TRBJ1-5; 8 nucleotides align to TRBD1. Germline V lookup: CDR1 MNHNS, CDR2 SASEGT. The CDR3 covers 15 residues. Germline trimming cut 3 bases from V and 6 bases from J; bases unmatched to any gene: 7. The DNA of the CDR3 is TGTGCCAGCAGTGAGCTGACAGGGGAGACTCAGCCCCAGCATTTT. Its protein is CASSELTGETQPQHF.

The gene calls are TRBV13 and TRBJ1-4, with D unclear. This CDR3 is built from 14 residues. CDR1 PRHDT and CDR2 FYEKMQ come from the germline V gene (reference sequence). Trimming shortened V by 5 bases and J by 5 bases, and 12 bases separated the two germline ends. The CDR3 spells CASSTRSTNEKLFF. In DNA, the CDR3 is TGTGCCAGCAGCACCAGGAGTACGAATGAAAAACTGTTTTTT.

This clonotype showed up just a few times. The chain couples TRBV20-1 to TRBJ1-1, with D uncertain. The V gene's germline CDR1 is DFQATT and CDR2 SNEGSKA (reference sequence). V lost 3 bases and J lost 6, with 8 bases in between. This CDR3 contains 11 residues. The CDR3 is CSARTNPEAFF. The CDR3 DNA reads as TGCAGTGCTAGGACAAACCCTGAAGCTTTCTTT.

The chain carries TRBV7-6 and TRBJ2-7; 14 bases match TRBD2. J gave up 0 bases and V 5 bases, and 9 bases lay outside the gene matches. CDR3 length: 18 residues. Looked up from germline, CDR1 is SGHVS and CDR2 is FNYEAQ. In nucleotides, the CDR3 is TGTGCCAGCAGCCCGGGGACTAGCGGGGGCGACAGCTCCTACGAGCAGTACTTC. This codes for CASSPGTSGGDSSYEQYF.

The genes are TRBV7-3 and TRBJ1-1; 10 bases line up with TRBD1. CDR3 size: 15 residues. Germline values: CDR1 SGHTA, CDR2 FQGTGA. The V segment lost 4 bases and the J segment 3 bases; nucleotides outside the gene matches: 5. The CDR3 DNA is TGTGCCAGCAGCTCCCGCGGACAGGGGGACACTGAAGCTTTCTTT. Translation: CASSSRGQGDTEAFF. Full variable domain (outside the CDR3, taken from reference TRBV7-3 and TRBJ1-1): GAGVSQTPSNKVTEKGKYVELRCDPISGHTALYWYRQSLGQGPEFLIYFQGTGAADDSGLPNDRFFAVRPEGSVSTLKIQRTERGDSAVYLCASSSRGQGDTEAFFGQGTRLTVV.

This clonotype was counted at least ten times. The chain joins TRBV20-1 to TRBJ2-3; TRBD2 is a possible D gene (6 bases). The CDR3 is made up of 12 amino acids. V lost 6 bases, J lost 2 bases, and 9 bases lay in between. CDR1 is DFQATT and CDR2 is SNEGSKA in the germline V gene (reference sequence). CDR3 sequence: CSAWDSTDTQYF. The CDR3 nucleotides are TGCAGTGCCTGGGACTCCACAGATACGCAGTATTTT.